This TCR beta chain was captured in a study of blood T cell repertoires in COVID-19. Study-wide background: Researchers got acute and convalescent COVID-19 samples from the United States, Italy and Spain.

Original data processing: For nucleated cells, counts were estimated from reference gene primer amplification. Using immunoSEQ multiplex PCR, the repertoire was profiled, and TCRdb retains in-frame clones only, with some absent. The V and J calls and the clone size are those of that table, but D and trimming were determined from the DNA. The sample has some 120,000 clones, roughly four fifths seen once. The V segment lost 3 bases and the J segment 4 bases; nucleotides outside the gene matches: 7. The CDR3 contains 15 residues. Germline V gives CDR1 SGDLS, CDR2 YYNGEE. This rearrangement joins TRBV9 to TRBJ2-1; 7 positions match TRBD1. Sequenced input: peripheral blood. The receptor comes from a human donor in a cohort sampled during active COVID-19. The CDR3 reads CASSERDRAYNEQFF. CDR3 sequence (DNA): TGTGCCAGCAGCGAAAGGGACAGAGCTTACAATGAGCAGTTCTTC.